What follows describes a single TCR beta chain. Its antigen is not known. CDR3 length equals 14 residues. Germline trimming cut 6 bases from V and 6 bases from J; bases unmatched to any gene: 6. From germline, CDR1 is ENHRY and CDR2 SYGVKD. The entry originates in a study of T-cell reconstitution after alpha-beta-depleted transplantation in children. Findings of the study overall: In patients about two months after transplant, alpha-beta T cells reportedly arose from several hundred expanded graft clones.

TCRbeta library preparation incorporated unique molecular identifiers. Using its own MiXCR run on the PCR reads, TCRdb lists one record per CDR3 protein. The sample carries a few hundred thousand distinct CDR3 sequences, roughly a quarter recorded once. This TCR was recovered from a boy in the first two years of life with Wiskott-Aldrich syndrome, due to receive a stem cell transplant. The sequencing used PBMCs, collected before TCRalphabeta/CD19-depleted stem cell transplant. This rearrangement joins TRBV10-3 to TRBJ2-3, with 10 bases lining up with TRBD1. The chain's CDR3 is CAIRGQGQVDTQYF. The CDR3 DNA is TGTGCCATCAGGGGACAGGGGCAGGTGGATACGCAGTATTTT.